The 30 T cell receptor beta chains below were found in one sample sequenced in a study of T cell repertoires in cytomegalovirus infection. TCRdb fed the reads into MiXCR, producing one record per CDR3 protein. This table holds about 920,000 distinct CDR3 sequences, 30% to 40% found once. Their antigens remain unidentified. Sequencing used cultured CD8+ T cells from PBMCs, obtained from culture after CMV antigen stimulation. The receptor set was obtained from a human donor in good health (CMV status not recorded). Some clones in this sample may be carry-over from other donors' samples.

This clonotype was recorded many times. The V and J genes are TRBV7-9 and TRBJ1-1; unclear D gene. Germline lookup yields CDR1 SEHNR and CDR2 FQNEAQ (reference sequence). V was pared by 2 bases and J by 13 bases, with 14 bases between. The CDR3 is made up of 12 amino acids. This chain's CDR3 is CASSLPPDWDFF. CDR3 in DNA: TGTGCCAGCAGCTTACCCCCTGATTGGGATTTCTTT. Variable domain in full (rest from reference TRBV7-9 and TRBJ1-1): DTGVSQNPRHKITKRGQNVTFRCDPISEHNRLYWYRQTLGQGPEFLTYFQNEAQLEKSRLLSDRFSAERPKGSFSTLEIQRTEQGDSAMYLCASSLPPDWDFFGQGTRLTVV.

This rearrangement joins TRBV6-2 or TRBV6-3 to TRBJ2-3; 7 nucleotides agree with TRBD2. Germline lookup yields CDR1 MNHEY and CDR2 SVGEGT. J gave up 0 bases and V 0 bases, and 12 bases lay outside the gene matches. CDR3 size: 19 residues. The CDR3 nucleotides read TGTGCCAGCAGTTACTCGGGGGACTCTGGCGGGGGAAGCACAGATACGCAGTATTTT. This codes for CASSYSGDSGGGSTDTQYF.

The table lists this clonotype with a few counts. The rearrangement joins TRBV5-5 to TRBJ2-2; D possibly matches TRBD1 or TRBD2 (7 bases each). This CDR3 region has 16 residues. The germline V and J ends were trimmed by 4 bases and 4 bases, with 17 bases remaining between them. Per the germline V gene, CDR1 is SGHKS and CDR2 is YYEKEE (reference sequence). The CDR3 here is CASSPATGRGTGELFF. In DNA form, the CDR3 reads TGTGCCAGCAGCCCGGCGACAGGGAGGGGCACCGGGGAGCTGTTTTTT.

The V and J genes are TRBV4-2 and TRBJ1-1, with 7 bases fitting TRBD1. Germline lookup yields CDR1 LGHNA and CDR2 YNFKEQ. Trimming took 1 base from V and 2 from J; bases not matched to a gene: 1. This CDR3 has 14 residues. The chain's CDR3 is CASSQGDSNTEAFF. The CDR3 DNA follows: TGTGCCAGCAGCCAAGGGGACAGTAACACTGAAGCTTTCTTT.

This clonotype occurred a few times. The chain couples TRBV11-3 to TRBJ2-6; D perhaps matches TRBD2 (6 bases). V lost 4 bases to trimming and J lost 1 base, with 11 bases between them. CDR3 length: 16 residues. Looked up from germline, CDR1 is SGHNT and CDR2 is YENEEA. For the CDR3, the DNA is TGTGCCAGCAGCTCGAGGGCGGGGTCTGGGGCCAACGTCCTGACTTTC. Residues: CASSSRAGSGANVLTF.

This clonotype came up many times. The rearrangement joins TRBV6-1 to TRBJ1-1; D gene unclear. In germline, CDR1 is MNHNS, CDR2 SASEGT. The germline V and J ends were trimmed by 2 bases and 0 bases, with 10 bases remaining between them. This CDR3 is built from 15 residues. CDR3 protein: CASSEFAAMNTEAFF. CDR3 in DNA: TGTGCCAGCAGTGAATTTGCAGCCATGAACACTGAAGCTTTCTTT.

The V and J genes are TRBV27 and TRBJ2-1; the D is unclear. With 6 bases removed from V and 8 bases from J, the gap between germline ends came to 11 bases. This CDR3 is built from 12 residues. The germline gives CDR1 MNHEY, CDR2 SMNVEV (reference sequence). CDR3 residues: CASSHLGYEQFF. DNA for the CDR3: TGTGCCAGCAGCCACCTCGGATATGAGCAGTTCTTC.

The J gene is TRBJ2-1, the V gene TRBV6-6, with D possibly matching TRBD2 (5 bases). V was cut by 7 bases and J by 6 bases, with 10 bases left in between. Germline V lookup: CDR1 MNHNY, CDR2 SVGAGI (reference sequence). This CDR3 has 12 residues. The CDR3 bases are TGTGCCAGCAATGTGGGGAGCAATGAGCAGTTCTTC. Its translation: CASNVGSNEQFF.

V gene TRBV6-2 or TRBV6-3 combines with J gene TRBJ1-2, with a tentative D call TRBD1 (6 bases). CDR1 is MNHEY and CDR2 is SVGEGT in the germline V gene. V was trimmed by 2 bases and J by 9 bases, leaving 7 bases between them. The CDR3 contains 11 residues. DNA of the CDR3: TGTGCCAGCAGTTACGGGGACAGCTACACCTTC. Translated, it gives CASSYGDSYTF.

This clonotype was recorded at least ten times. This chain connects TRBV12-3 or TRBV12-4 to TRBJ1-1; TRBD1 matches 7 bases. CDR3 length: 17 residues. Trimming cost V 5 bases and J 6 bases; bases outside gene matches: 18. CDR3 bases: TGTGCCAGCAGTCCCCCCGGACAGGACAATCCTTGGGCTGAAGCTTTCTTT. Amino acids: CASSPPGQDNPWAEAFF.

This clonotype was observed a handful of times. The V gene is TRBV7-9, the J gene TRBJ2-3; possible D gene TRBD1, 5 bases. Looked up from germline, CDR1 is SEHNR and CDR2 is FQNEAQ (reference sequence). V gave up 9 bases and J gave up 0 bases, with 13 bases separating them. The CDR3 has 14 residues. In DNA form, the CDR3 reads TGTGCCAGTGACCAGGGTGAGAGCACAGATACGCAGTATTTT. This sequence encodes CASDQGESTDTQYF.

This chain joins TRBV20-1 and TRBJ2-3, with D tentatively TRBD1 (5 bases). The germline gives CDR1 DFQATT, CDR2 SNEGSKA (reference sequence). The CDR3 is 13 amino acids. V lost 5 bases and J 0 bases, leaving 9 bases between the germline ends. The CDR3 sequence is CSASTASTDTQYF. For the CDR3, the DNA is TGCAGTGCTTCGACAGCGAGCACAGATACGCAGTATTTT.

The chain links TRBV27 to TRBJ2-1; possible D gene TRBD2, 5 bases. V dropped 7 bases and J dropped 9 bases, with 16 bases sitting between them. From germline, CDR1 is MNHEY and CDR2 SMNVEV (reference sequence). The CDR3 extends over 13 amino acids. CDR3 sequence reads: CASTSSLRGEQFF. CDR3 DNA: TGTGCCAGCACCTCTAGCCTTCGAGGTGAGCAGTTCTTC.

With regard to this clonotype: A single base separates this from a much larger clone, so it may be a read error. The CDR3 ends on some other residue instead of the conserved phenylalanine or tryptophan, so this is likely a read error. The V gene is TRBV5-6, the J gene TRBJ2-7; D possibly uses TRBD1 or TRBD2 (5 bases each). V was clipped by 0 bases and J by 3 bases, with 10 bases between them. The length of the CDR3 is 14 residues. Germline V CDR1 and CDR2: SGHDT, YYEEEE. The CDR3 sequence is CASSLGGALYEQYS. CDR3 sequence (DNA): TGTGCCAGCAGCTTGGGAGGGGCCCTCTACGAGCAGTACTCC.

This clonotype showed up many times. The chain carries TRBV7-9 and TRBJ2-7; D gene unclear. Between the trimmed V and J ends, which lost 5 bases and 4 bases, there was a span of 12 bases. The CDR3 is 13 residues long. CDR1 and CDR2 (germline): SEHNR, FQNEAQ (reference sequence). The CDR3 sequence is CASSPDGEYEQYV. CDR3 DNA sequence: TGTGCCAGCAGCCCGGACGGAGAGTACGAGCAGTACGTC.

The rearrangement uses TRBV5-1 and TRBJ2-7; TRBD1 or TRBD2 may be the D gene (5 bases each). V was trimmed by 2 bases and J by 3 bases, leaving 15 bases between them. This CDR3 is 15 amino acids long. Looked up from germline, CDR1 is SGHRS and CDR2 is YFSETQ. This CDR3 reads CASSLGPGPNYEQYF. The DNA of the CDR3 is TGCGCCAGCAGCTTAGGGCCGGGACCGAACTACGAGCAGTACTTC.

J is TRBJ1-1 and V is TRBV28; D may be TRBD1 (6 bases). Germline loops: CDR1 MDHEN, CDR2 SYDVKM. Deletions cut 7 bases from V and 4 bases from J, with 16 bases between. This CDR3 is 14 amino acids long. The CDR3 coding sequence is TGTGCCAGCATCCCCGTAAGGGGGGGCACTGAAGCTTTCTTT. This sequence encodes CASIPVRGGTEAFF.

There are a few counts of this clonotype. The chain recombines TRBV12-3 or TRBV12-4 with TRBJ2-7; tentative D call: TRBD2 (6 bases). The germline V and J ends were trimmed by 8 bases and 3 bases, with 17 bases remaining between them. This CDR3 spans 14 amino acids. The CDR3 here is CASLGRTPCYEQYV. The CDR3 DNA reads as TGTGCCAGCCTGGGGAGGACGCCATGCTACGAGCAGTACGTC.

The chain uses TRBV5-5 and TRBJ1-5, with TRBD1 matching 10 bases. The germline V gene has CDR1 SGHKS and CDR2 YYEKEE (reference sequence). V lost 4 bases, J lost 7 bases, and 8 bases stayed unmatched. This CDR3 region has 15 residues. The DNA for the CDR3 is TGTGCCAGCAGCCGGGACAGGGGCGAAGGGCAGCCCCAGCATTTT. Its protein is CASSRDRGEGQPQHF.

The table lists this clonotype with a few counts. This chain links TRBV6-5 with TRBJ2-5; D might be TRBD1 (6 bases). V was pared by 0 bases and J by 5 bases, with 10 bases between. The germline gives CDR1 MNHEY, CDR2 SVGAGI. The CDR3 runs to 14 residues. The CDR3: CASSYSSGDETQYF. DNA of the CDR3: TGTGCCAGCAGTTACTCGTCAGGGGACGAGACCCAGTACTTC.

This clonotype was seen a few times. The rearrangement joins TRBV6-1 to TRBJ2-7; D might be TRBD1 (6 bases). Germline values: CDR1 MNHNS, CDR2 SASEGT. V was pared by 8 bases and J by 5 bases, with 16 bases between. The CDR3 totals 13 residues. The CDR3 protein is CASGAGRGHEQYF. The CDR3 region has the DNA TGTGCCAGCGGGGCGGGCAGGGGACACGAGCAGTACTTC.

DNA of the CDR3: TGTGCCAGCACCAACTGGGGACGAGACAGTGTTTCCGGGAGCAATCAGCCCCAGCATTTT. It specifies CASTNWGRDSVSGSNQPQHF. This chain connects TRBV6-5 to TRBJ1-5; TRBD1 is a possible D gene (5 bases). The CDR3 loop spans 20 amino acids. V was pared by 7 bases and J by 1 base, with 29 bases between. From germline, CDR1 is MNHEY and CDR2 SVGAGI.

The CDR3 DNA is TGTGCCGCGCAGGGTGAAAATGAGCAGTTCTTC. Encoded protein: CAAQGENEQFF. This sequence joins TRBV27 and TRBJ2-1; a possible D gene is TRBD1 (5 bases). This CDR3 region has 11 residues. Germline V gene data show CDR1 as MNHEY and CDR2 as SMNVEV (reference sequence). V lost 11 bases to trimming and J lost 7 bases, with 12 bases between them.

This clonotype has more than one count but fewer than ten. V usage is TRBV7-9 and J usage is TRBJ2-5; the D is unclear. The V end was cut by 5 bases, the J end by 2 bases, with 21 bases between. The germline CDR1 and CDR2 sequences are SEHNR and FQNEAQ (reference sequence). The CDR3 totals 17 residues. The CDR3 bases are TGTGCCAGCAGCCCCATCTTCAATAGCCTCGAACAAGAGACCCAGTACTTC. This sequence encodes CASSPIFNSLEQETQYF.

The chain uses TRBV5-1 and TRBJ2-4, with D perhaps TRBD1 or TRBD2 (5 bases each). Trimming removed 0 bases from V and 8 bases from J, with 9 bases in between. Germline V lookup: CDR1 SGHRS, CDR2 YFSETQ. The CDR3 length is 13 residues. CDR3 sequence: CASSLGDADIQYF. CDR3 in DNA: TGCGCCAGCAGCTTGGGGGACGCTGACATTCAGTACTTC.

The genes are TRBV6-5 and TRBJ1-4, with 11 nucleotides matching TRBD1. The CDR3 is made up of 16 amino acids. V was clipped by 6 bases and J by 6 bases; unmatched bases: 9. Germline V gene sequence: CDR1 MNHEY, CDR2 SVGAGI. The CDR3 is CASSHPRTGGYEKLFF. CDR3 nucleotide sequence: TGTGCCAGCAGCCACCCCCGGACAGGGGGCTATGAAAAACTGTTTTTT.

The chain employs TRBV9 and TRBJ2-1, with 11 bases that match TRBD2. This CDR3 has 16 residues. Per germline, CDR1 SGDLS and CDR2 YYNGEE. After removal of 4 bases from V and 5 bases from J, the junction contained 8 bases not matched to a gene. The CDR3 region is CASSPASGGPNNEQFF. The CDR3 coding sequence is TGTGCCAGCAGCCCAGCTAGCGGGGGGCCCAACAATGAGCAGTTCTTC.

This clonotype occurred a few times. V is TRBV6-5 and J is TRBJ1-6; D is ambiguous. Germline CDR1 is MNHEY and CDR2 is SVGAGI. The V end lost 0 bases, the J end lost 6 bases, and 9 bases lay between the germline ends. The CDR3 loop spans 15 amino acids. CDR3 region: CASSYSATLNSPLHF. The CDR3, as DNA: TGTGCCAGCAGTTACTCTGCGACACTTAATTCACCCCTCCACTTT.

This clonotype came up a few times. The rearrangement links TRBV6-1 to TRBJ2-2; D call uncertain. Trimming pared 0 bases from V and 3 bases from J, leaving 8 bases between. Germline CDR1 reads MNHNS; CDR2 reads SASEGT. The CDR3 runs 15 residues. CDR3 sequence reads: CASSEAPADTGELFF. CDR3 nucleotide sequence: TGTGCCAGCAGTGAAGCCCCCGCGGACACCGGGGAGCTGTTTTTT.

This clonotype was seen many times. The chain uses TRBV7-2 and TRBJ2-3; 10 bases fit TRBD2. After removal of 11 bases from V and 4 bases from J, the junction contained 9 bases not matched to a gene. CDR3 length: 14 residues. CDR1 is SGHTA, CDR2 FQGNSA, per germline. The DNA for the CDR3 is TGTGCCGTCCCGGGAGCGGGGGGGCCAGATACGCAGTATTTT. Its translation: CAVPGAGGPDTQYF.